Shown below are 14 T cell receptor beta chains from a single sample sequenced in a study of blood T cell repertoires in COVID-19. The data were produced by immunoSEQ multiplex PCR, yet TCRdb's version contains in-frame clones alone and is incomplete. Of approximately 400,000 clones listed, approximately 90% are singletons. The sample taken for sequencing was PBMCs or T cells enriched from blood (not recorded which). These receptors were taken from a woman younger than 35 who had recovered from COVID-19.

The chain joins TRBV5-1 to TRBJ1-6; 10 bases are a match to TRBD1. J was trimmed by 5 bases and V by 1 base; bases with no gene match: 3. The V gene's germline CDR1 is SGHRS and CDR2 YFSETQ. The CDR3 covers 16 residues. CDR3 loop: CASSLLGQGDNSPLHF. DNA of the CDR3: TGCGCCAGCAGCTTGCTAGGACAGGGGGATAATTCACCCCTCCACTTT.

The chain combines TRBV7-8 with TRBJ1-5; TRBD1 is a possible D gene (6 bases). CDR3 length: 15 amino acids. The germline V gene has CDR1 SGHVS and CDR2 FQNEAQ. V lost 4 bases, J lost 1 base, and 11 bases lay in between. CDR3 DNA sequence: TGTGCCAGCAGCTGGGGGGGCGGGAGCAATCAGCCCCAGCATTTT. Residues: CASSWGGGSNQPQHF. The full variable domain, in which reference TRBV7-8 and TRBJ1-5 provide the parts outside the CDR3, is GAGVSQSPRYKVAKRGQDVALRCDPISGHVSLFWYQQALGQGPEFLTYFQNEAQLDKSGLPSDRFFAERPEGSVSTLKIQRTQQEDSAVYLCASSWGGGSNQPQHFGDGTRLSIL.

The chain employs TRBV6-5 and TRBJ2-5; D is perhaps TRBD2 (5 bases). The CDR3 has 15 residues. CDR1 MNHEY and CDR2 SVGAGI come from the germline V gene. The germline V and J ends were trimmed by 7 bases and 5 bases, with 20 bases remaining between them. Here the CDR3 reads CASTETTFRWETQYF. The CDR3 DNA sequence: TGTGCCAGCACCGAGACTACTTTTCGTTGGGAGACCCAGTACTTC.

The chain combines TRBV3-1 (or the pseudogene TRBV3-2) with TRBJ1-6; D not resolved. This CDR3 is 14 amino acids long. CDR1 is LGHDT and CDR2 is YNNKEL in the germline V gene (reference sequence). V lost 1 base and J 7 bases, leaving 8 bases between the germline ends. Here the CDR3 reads CASSQVESNSPLHF. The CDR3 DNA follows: TGTGCCAGCAGCCAAGTTGAGAGCAATTCACCCCTCCACTTT.

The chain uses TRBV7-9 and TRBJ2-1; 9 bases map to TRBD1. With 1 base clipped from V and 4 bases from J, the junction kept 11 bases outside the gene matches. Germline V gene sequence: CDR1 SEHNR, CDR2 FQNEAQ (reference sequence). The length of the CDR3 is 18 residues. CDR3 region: CASSLVPHLGQGYNEQFF. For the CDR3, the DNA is TGTGCCAGCAGCTTAGTCCCCCATTTGGGACAGGGTTACAATGAGCAGTTCTTC.

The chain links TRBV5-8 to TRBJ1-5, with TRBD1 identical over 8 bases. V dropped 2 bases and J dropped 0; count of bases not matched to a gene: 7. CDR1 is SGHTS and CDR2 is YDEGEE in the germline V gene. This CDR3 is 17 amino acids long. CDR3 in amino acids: CASSFKDRAYSNQPQHF. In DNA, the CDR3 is TGTGCCAGCAGCTTCAAGGACAGGGCTTATAGCAATCAGCCCCAGCATTTT.

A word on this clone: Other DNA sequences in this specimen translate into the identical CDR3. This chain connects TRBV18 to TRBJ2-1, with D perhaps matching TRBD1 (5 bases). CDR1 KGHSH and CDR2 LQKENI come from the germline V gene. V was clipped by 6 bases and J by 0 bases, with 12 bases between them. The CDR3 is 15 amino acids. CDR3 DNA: TGTGCCAGCTCTCCTCGACAGAACTCCTACAATGAGCAGTTCTTC. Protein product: CASSPRQNSYNEQFF.

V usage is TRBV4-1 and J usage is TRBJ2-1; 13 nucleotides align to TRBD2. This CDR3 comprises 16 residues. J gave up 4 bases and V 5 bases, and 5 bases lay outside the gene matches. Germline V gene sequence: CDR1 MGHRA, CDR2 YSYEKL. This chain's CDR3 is CASSGLAGVKYNEQFF. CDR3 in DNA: TGCGCCAGCAGCGGACTAGCGGGGGTTAAATACAATGAGCAGTTCTTC.

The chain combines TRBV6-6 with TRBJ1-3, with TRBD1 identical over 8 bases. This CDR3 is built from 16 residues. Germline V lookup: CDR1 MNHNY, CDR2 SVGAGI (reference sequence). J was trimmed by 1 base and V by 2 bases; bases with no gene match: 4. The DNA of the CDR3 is TGTGCCAGCAGTTACCGGACAGGGAGGTCTGGAAACACCATATATTTT. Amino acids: CASSYRTGRSGNTIYF.

This CDR3 reads CASSLETDRAGNTIYF. DNA for the CDR3: TGTGCCAGCAGCCTTGAGACGGACAGGGCTGGAAACACCATATATTTT. V is TRBV5-4 and J is TRBJ1-3; 8 bases are shared with TRBD1. With 4 bases clipped from V and 2 bases from J, the junction kept 8 bases outside the gene matches. In germline, CDR1 is SGHNT, CDR2 YYREEE (reference sequence). The CDR3 is 16 amino acids. The whole variable domain, remainder taken from reference TRBV5-4 and TRBJ1-3, is ETGVTQSPTHLIKTRGQQVTLRCSSQSGHNTVSWYQQALGQGPQFIFQYYREEENGRGNFPPRFSGLQFPNYSSELNVNALELDDSALYLCASSLETDRAGNTIYFGEGSWLTVV.

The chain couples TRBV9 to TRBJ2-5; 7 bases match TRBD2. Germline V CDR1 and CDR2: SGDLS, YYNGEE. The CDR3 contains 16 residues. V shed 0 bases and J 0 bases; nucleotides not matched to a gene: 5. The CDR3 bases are TGTGCCAGCAGCGTAGATGGGGGGGGATACCAAGAGACCCAGTACTTC. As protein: CASSVDGGGYQETQYF. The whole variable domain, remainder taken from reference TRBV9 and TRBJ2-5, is DSGVTQTPKHLITATGQRVTLRCSPRSGDLSVYWYQQSLDQGLQFLIQYYNGEERAKGNILERFSAQQFPDLHSELNLSSLELGDSALYFCASSVDGGGYQETQYFGPGTRLLVL.

In DNA, the CDR3 is TGTGCCAGCCCTGACCTGGCGAGGGGAAACACCATATATTTT. This encodes CASPDLARGNTIYF. The rearrangement joins TRBV7-2 to TRBJ1-3; D remains ambiguous. The CDR3 covers 14 residues. V lost 8 bases and J lost 4, with 15 bases in between. Germline values: CDR1 SGHTA, CDR2 FQGNSA.

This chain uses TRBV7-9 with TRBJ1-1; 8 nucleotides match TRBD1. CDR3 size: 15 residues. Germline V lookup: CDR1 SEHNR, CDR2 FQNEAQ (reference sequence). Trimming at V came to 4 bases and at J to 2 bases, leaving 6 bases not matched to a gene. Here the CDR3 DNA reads TGTGCCAGCAGCTCGACAGGGGTCATTAACACTGAAGCTTTCTTT. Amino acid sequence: CASSSTGVINTEAFF.

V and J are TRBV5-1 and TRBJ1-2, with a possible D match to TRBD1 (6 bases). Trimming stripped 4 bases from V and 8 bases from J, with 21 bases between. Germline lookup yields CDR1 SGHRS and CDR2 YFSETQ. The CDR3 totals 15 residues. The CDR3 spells CASSLSQGVDRGYTF. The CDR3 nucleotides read TGCGCCAGCAGCCTGTCACAGGGTGTAGATAGGGGCTACACCTTC.